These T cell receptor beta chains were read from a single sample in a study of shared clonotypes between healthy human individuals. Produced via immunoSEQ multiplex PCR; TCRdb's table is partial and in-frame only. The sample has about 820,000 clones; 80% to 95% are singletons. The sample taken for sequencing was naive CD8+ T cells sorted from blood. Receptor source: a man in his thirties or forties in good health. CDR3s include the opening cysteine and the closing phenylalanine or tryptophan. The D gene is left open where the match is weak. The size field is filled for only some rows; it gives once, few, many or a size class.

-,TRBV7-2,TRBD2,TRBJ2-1,TGTGCCAGCACCCTAGCGGGCCTATACAATGAGCAGTTCTTC,CASTLAGLYNEQFF
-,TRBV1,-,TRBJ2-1,TGCACCAGCAGCCAATGGGGGGGGACTAGCGGGAGTTATGAGCAGTTCTTC,CTSSQWGGTSGSYEQFF
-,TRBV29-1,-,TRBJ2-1,TGCAGCGTGGACCGGACAGCGGCCTACAATGAGCAGTTCTTC,CSVDRTAAYNEQFF
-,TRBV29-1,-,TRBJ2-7,TGCAGCGTTGAACTGGGGACTGAAATCTACGAGCAGTACTTC,CSVELGTEIYEQYF
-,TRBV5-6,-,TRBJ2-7,TGTGCCAGCAGCTTGGTCAGGGAAGATTACGAGCAGTACTTC,CASSLVREDYEQYF
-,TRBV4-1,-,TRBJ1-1,TGCGCCAGCAGCCAAGAACCCTATAACACTGAAGCTTTCTTT,CASSQEPYNTEAFF
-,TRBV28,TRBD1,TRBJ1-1,TGTGCCAGCAGTTCGATACCAGGGGGCGCTTGGAACACTGAAGCTTTCTTT,CASSSIPGGAWNTEAFF
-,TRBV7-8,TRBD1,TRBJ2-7,TGTGCCAGCAGCTTGGCCCGGGGACAGGGAAGCTCCTACGAGCAGTACTTC,CASSLARGQGSSYEQYF
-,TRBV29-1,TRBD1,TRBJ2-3,TGCAGCGTTGACTCCTCCGGGACAGGGACTACAGATACGCAGTATTTT,CSVDSSGTGTTDTQYF
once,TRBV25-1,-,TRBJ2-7,TGTGCCAGCAGTGGGAACAGTATATACGAGCAGTACTTC,CASSGNSIYEQYF
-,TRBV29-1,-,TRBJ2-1,TGCAGCGTTGCGAGGCAGGGGCCCTACAATGAGCAGTTCTTC,CSVARQGPYNEQFF